The clone carrying this T cell receptor beta chain appeared a single time. Its target is unknown. Per germline, CDR1 SGHVS and CDR2 FNYEAQ. CDR3 length: 18 residues. J was trimmed by 4 bases and V by 5 bases; bases with no gene match: 13. One entry per CDR3 protein results from TCRdb running MiXCR on the reads. The sample has roughly 920,000 distinct CDR3 sequences; 25% to 40% are singletons. This sample is drawn from a study of T cell repertoires in cytomegalovirus infection. Study-wide results and caveats: There were HLA-C-restricted CMV-specific TCR beta clonotypes dominating the ex vivo response.

The TCR comes from a human donor in good health (CMV status not recorded). Some clones in this sample may be carry-over from other donors' samples. This specimen was cultured CD8+ T cells from PBMCs, taken from culture after CMV antigen stimulation. V is TRBV7-6 and J is TRBJ1-6; 8 nucleotides agree with TRBD1. Here the CDR3 DNA reads TGTGCCAGCAGCCCCCGATTAGTACAGGGGGATTATAATTCACCCCTCCACTTT. This sequence encodes CASSPRLVQGDYNSPLHF.